Frequency places the clone carrying this T cell receptor (beta chain) as medium-sized (0.01 to 0.1%). TRB rearrangements were amplified by touch-down multiplex PCR with mixed TRB-A/B primers. Each CDR3 protein gets one entry in TCRdb, which reprocessed the multiplex PCR reads and gives no DNA. Its listing shows several thousand distinct CDR3 sequences. The data stem from a study of T cell clusters in autoimmune cytopenias. Germline CDR1 is MNHNS and CDR2 is SASEGT. The CDR3 has 15 residues. TRB was amplified from 250 ng of peripheral blood genomic DNA per sample. The rearrangement uses TRBV6-1 and TRBJ2-1; TCRdb's D call, TRBD2, is unchecked because there is no DNA. The sequencing input was peripheral blood. This clonotype originated in a human donor with an autoimmune cytopenia or autoimmune hepatitis (not recorded which). The CDR3 loop is CASSGIRLAIDEQFF.